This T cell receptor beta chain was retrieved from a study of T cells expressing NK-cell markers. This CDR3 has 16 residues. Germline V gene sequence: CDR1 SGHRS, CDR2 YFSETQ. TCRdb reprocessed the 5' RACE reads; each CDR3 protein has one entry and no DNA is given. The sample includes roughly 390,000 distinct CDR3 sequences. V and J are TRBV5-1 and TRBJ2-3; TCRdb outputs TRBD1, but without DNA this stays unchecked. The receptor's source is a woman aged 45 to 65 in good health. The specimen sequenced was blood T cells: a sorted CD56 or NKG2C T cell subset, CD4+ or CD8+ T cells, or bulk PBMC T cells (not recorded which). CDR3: CASSLPRDRTPDTQYF.